The 14 T cell receptor beta chains in this list originate from one sample, sequenced in a study of shared clonotypes between healthy human individuals. Method: immunoSEQ multiplex PCR; TCRdb's copy keeps in-frame clones and lacks some. The sample includes fewer than 650,000 clones, 76% of them seen just once. What was sequenced was PBMCs. These receptors were collected from a woman aged 40-49 years in good health. Some clones in this sample may be carry-over from other donors' samples.

Of note for this clone: A much larger clone lies a single base off, so this may be a read error. This chain joins TRBV30 and TRBJ1-1; no clear D gene. There are 13 residues in the CDR3. Trimming removed 5 bases from V and 1 base from J, with 11 bases in between. CDR1 is GTSNPN, CDR2 SVGIG, per germline (reference sequence). The CDR3 spells CAWVHLSNTEAFF. The CDR3 region has the DNA TGTGCCTGGGTTCACCTGTCGAACACTGAAGCTTTCTTT.

The table lists this clone with a few counts. This sample includes further DNA sequences coding for the same CDR3. The J gene is TRBJ2-1, the V gene TRBV15, with 8 bases lining up with TRBD2. There are 16 residues in the CDR3. V was clipped by 3 bases and J by 2 bases; unmatched bases: 6. Germline V gene data show CDR1 as LNHNV and CDR2 as YYDKDF (reference sequence). CDR3 loop: CATSRGTSGPYNEQFF. CDR3 sequence (DNA): TGTGCCACCAGCAGGGGAACTAGCGGCCCCTACAATGAGCAGTTCTTC.

The chain recombines TRBV5-3 with TRBJ2-4; 7 bases align to TRBD2. TRBV5-3 is labeled an ORF, and its function is uncertain. This CDR3 has 15 amino acids. V lost 0 bases to trimming and J lost 7 bases; unmatched junction nucleotides: 7. In DNA, the CDR3 is TGTGCCAGAAGCTTGGCCGGGGAGGGTAGGAACATTCAGTACTTC. Residues: CARSLAGEGRNIQYF.

With respect to this clone: One end of the junction is discordant with germline, which a read error may explain. The chain has TRBV18 and TRBJ2-5; D is possibly TRBD2 (6 bases). CDR1 is KGHSH, CDR2 LQKENI, per germline. The CDR3 totals 13 residues. For the CDR3, the DNA is TGTGCCACCTCAGACCGACTAGTGGAGACCCAGTACTTC. This gives the protein CATSDRLVETQYF.

The chain recombines TRBV28 with TRBJ2-1; 7 bases match TRBD1. The length of the CDR3 is 16 residues. Germline assignment: CDR1 MDHEN and CDR2 SYDVKM. The ends lost 6 bases at V and 0 bases at J; junction bases unmatched: 8. CDR3 nucleotides: TGTGCCAGCAGACGTACCGGGACAGTCTCCTACAATGAGCAGTTCTTC. This sequence encodes CASRRTGTVSYNEQFF.

This rearrangement joins TRBV28 to TRBJ2-5; 12 positions agree with TRBD1. The CDR3 is 16 amino acids. CDR1 is MDHEN and CDR2 is SYDVKM in the germline V gene. J gave up 5 bases and V 1 base, and 5 bases lay outside the gene matches. CDR3 coding DNA: TGTGCCAGCAGTTTATTTGGGACAGGGGGCTTGGAGACCCAGTACTTC. Amino acid sequence: CASSLFGTGGLETQYF.

This sequence joins TRBV9 and TRBJ1-4, with a possible D match to TRBD1 (6 bases). Per the germline V gene, CDR1 is SGDLS and CDR2 is YYNGEE. V lost 3 bases and J lost 8, with 17 bases in between. The CDR3 is 15 residues long. As DNA, the CDR3 is TGTGCCAGCAGCGCGGGACATTGGGCAGGAGAAAAACTGTTTTTT. Translated, it gives CASSAGHWAGEKLFF.

This clone was picked up a small number of times. This chain joins TRBV6-4 and TRBJ1-3; 7 bases line up with TRBD1. This CDR3 is built from 18 residues. Germline assignment: CDR1 MRHNA and CDR2 SNTAGT. Germline trimming cut 4 bases from V and 0 bases from J; bases unmatched to any gene: 12. CDR3 in amino acids: CASSVSGQQKPSGNTIYF. Here the CDR3 DNA reads TGTGCCAGCAGTGTATCGGGACAGCAGAAACCCTCTGGAAACACCATATATTTT.

This clone was recorded at least ten times. The chain combines TRBV9 with TRBJ1-4; perhaps TRBD1 as D (5 bases). The length of the CDR3 is 15 residues. Trimming removed 0 bases at V and 3 bases at J, with 9 bases between. CDR1 and CDR2 from the germline V gene are SGDLS and YYNGEE. CDR3 in amino acids: CASSVGRAANEKLFF. Here the CDR3 DNA reads TGTGCCAGCAGCGTAGGCAGGGCCGCTAATGAAAAACTGTTTTTT.

The chain employs TRBV7-2 and TRBJ2-5, with 7 positions matching TRBD1. The germline CDR1 and CDR2 sequences are SGHTA and FQGNSA. There are 13 residues in the CDR3. V was clipped by 5 bases and J by 5 bases; unmatched bases: 5. The chain's CDR3 is CASSLDREETQYF. The CDR3 bases are TGTGCCAGCAGCCTCGACAGGGAGGAGACCCAGTACTTC.

This clone has a single count. The V call is TRBV7-9, the J call TRBJ2-5, with D perhaps matching TRBD2 (6 bases). This CDR3 is 13 amino acids long. Trimming removed 5 bases at V and 5 bases at J, with 12 bases between. Germline loops: CDR1 SEHNR, CDR2 FQNEAQ (reference sequence). Here the CDR3 reads CASSTVAGETQYF. The CDR3 bases are TGTGCCAGCAGCACGGTCGCGGGGGAGACCCAGTACTTC.

The rearrangement joins TRBV29-1 to TRBJ2-5; D is unclear. Trimming removed 4 bases at V and 3 bases at J, with 6 bases between. The CDR3 consists of 11 residues. CDR1 is SQVTM and CDR2 is ANQGSEA in the germline V gene. The CDR3, as DNA: TGCAGCGTTGTCCGGAAAGAGACCCAGTACTTC. Its protein is CSVVRKETQYF. The complete variable domain, with remaining parts taken from reference TRBV29-1 and TRBJ2-5, reads SAVISQKPSRDICQRGTSLTIQCQVDSQVTMMFWYRQQPGQSLTLIATANQGSEATYESGFVIDKFPISRPNLTFSTLTVSNMSPEDSSIYLCSVVRKETQYFGPGTRLLVL.

This clone was seen at least ten times. The chain recombines TRBV4-1 with TRBJ2-2; 12 bases are a match to TRBD2. With V trimmed by 4 bases and J by 1 base, 4 bases remained unmatched. The CDR3 has 17 amino acids. The V gene's germline CDR1 is MGHRA and CDR2 YSYEKL. The CDR3 nucleotides read TGCGCCAGCAGCCCCCTGACTAGCGGGAGGAACACCGGGGAGCTGTTTTTT. It yields the protein CASSPLTSGRNTGELFF.

This clone was found a few times. With a far larger clone one base away, a read error is the likely cause. Other DNA sequences in the same sample also yield this CDR3. The chain employs TRBV30 and TRBJ2-4; possibly TRBD1 for D (5 bases). This CDR3 spans 13 amino acids. The germline V gene encodes CDR1 GTSNPN and CDR2 SVGIG (reference sequence). CDR3 sequence (DNA): TGTGCCTGGAGTCTGGCAGGGCCAAACATCCAGTACTTC. Translated: CAWSLAGPNIQYF.